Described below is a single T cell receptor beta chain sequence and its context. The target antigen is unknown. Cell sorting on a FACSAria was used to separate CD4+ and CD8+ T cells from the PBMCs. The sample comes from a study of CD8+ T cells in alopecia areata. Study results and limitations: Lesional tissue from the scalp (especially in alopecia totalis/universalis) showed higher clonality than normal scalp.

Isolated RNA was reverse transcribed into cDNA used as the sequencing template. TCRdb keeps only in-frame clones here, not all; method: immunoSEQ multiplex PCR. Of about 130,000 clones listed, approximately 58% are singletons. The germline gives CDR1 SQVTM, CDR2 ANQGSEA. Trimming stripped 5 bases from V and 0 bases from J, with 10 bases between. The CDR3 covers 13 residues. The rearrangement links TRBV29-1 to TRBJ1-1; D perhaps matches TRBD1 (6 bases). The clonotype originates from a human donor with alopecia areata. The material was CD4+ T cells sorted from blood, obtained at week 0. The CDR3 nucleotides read TGCAGCGTTACAGGGTCCTTGAACACTGAAGCTTTCTTT. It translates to CSVTGSLNTEAFF.